These 9 T cell receptor beta chains were all obtained from the same sample, sequenced in a study of shared clonotypes between healthy human individuals. Generated by immunoSEQ multiplex PCR, the TCRdb table keeps only in-frame clones and is missing some. The sample yields over a million clones, just under 99% seen once. Material: naive CD4+ T cells sorted from blood. The subset was: CD45RA+ positively selected. These receptors originate from a man aged 25-40 years in good health.

The chain links TRBV11-2 to TRBJ2-3; TRBD1 is a possible D gene (6 bases). Germline assignment: CDR1 SGHAT and CDR2 FQNNGV. Trimming took off 8 bases at V and 1 base at J, with 22 bases between the two ends. The CDR3 sequence is 17 residues long. The CDR3 region has the DNA TGTGCCAGCCCCCCCATCTGGGACATGGATGGCACAGATACGCAGTATTTT. Amino acids: CASPPIWDMDGTDTQYF. Using reference TRBV11-2 and TRBJ2-3 for the parts outside the CDR3, the full variable domain is EAGVAQSPRYKIIEKRQSVAFWCNPISGHATLYWYQQILGQGPKLLIQFQNNGVVDDSQLPKDRFSAERLKGVDSTLKIQPAKLEDSAVYLCASPPIWDMDGTDTQYFGPGTRLTVL.

With regard to this clone: This sample includes further DNA sequences coding for the same CDR3. The V and J genes are TRBV9 and TRBJ2-7, with 8 bases lining up with TRBD1. V dropped 4 bases and J dropped 0; count of bases not matched to a gene: 6. From germline, CDR1 is SGDLS and CDR2 YYNGEE. This CDR3 is 15 amino acids long. CDR3 DNA: TGTGCCAGCAGCTCTCGACAGGGGCACTCCTACGAGCAGTACTTC. The encoded protein is CASSSRQGHSYEQYF.

The rearrangement links TRBV29-1 to TRBJ2-2; 7 nucleotides line up with TRBD2. The germline V gene encodes CDR1 SQVTM and CDR2 ANQGSEA. This CDR3 has 15 amino acids. The V and J ends lost 7 bases and 6 bases, in that order; junction bases with no gene match: 14. CDR3: CSAGRTAGVSGELFF. CDR3 nucleotides: TGCAGCGCTGGTCGTACGGCGGGAGTATCCGGGGAGCTGTTTTTT.

This chain uses TRBV30 with TRBJ2-7; perhaps TRBD1 as D (6 bases). Deletions cut 3 bases from V and 0 bases from J, with 12 bases between. There are 14 residues in the CDR3. Germline CDR1 GTSNPN, CDR2 SVGIG (reference sequence). The CDR3 bases are TGTGCCTGGAGGTGGACAGAGACCTCCTACGAGCAGTACTTC. The encoded protein is CAWRWTETSYEQYF.

V gene TRBV10-1 combines with J gene TRBJ2-2; 12 nucleotides align to TRBD2. Germline-derived CDR1 and CDR2 are WNHNN and SYGVQD (reference sequence). The length of the CDR3 is 20 residues. Germline trimming cut 4 bases from V and 4 bases from J; bases unmatched to any gene: 16. DNA of the CDR3: TGCGCCAGCAGTGCAGACTATGGACTAGCGGGAAGGCTGGCCACCGGGGAGCTGTTTTTT. Translating it yields CASSADYGLAGRLATGELFF.

The genes are TRBV7-9 and TRBJ2-3; possible D gene TRBD2, 5 bases. Germline CDR1 is SEHNR and CDR2 is FQNEAQ (reference sequence). The CDR3 is 15 amino acids. V was clipped by 7 bases and J by 2 bases, with 16 bases between them. The chain's CDR3 is CASIPKGGFTDTQYF. The DNA for the CDR3 is TGTGCCAGCATCCCTAAGGGCGGGTTCACAGATACGCAGTATTTT.

The rearrangement joins TRBV10-2 to TRBJ1-1; tentatively, D is TRBD1 (6 bases). The V end lost 6 bases, the J end lost 8 bases, and 19 bases lay between the germline ends. The CDR3 runs 14 residues. Germline values: CDR1 WSHSY, CDR2 SAAADI. This CDR3 is CASRYRVQTDEAFF. CDR3 nucleotides: TGCGCCAGCAGGTACAGGGTGCAAACTGACGAAGCTTTCTTT.

This clone has a single count. The chain employs TRBV6-4 and TRBJ2-1; 13 nucleotides agree with TRBD2. In germline, CDR1 is MRHNA, CDR2 SNTAGT. Trimming at V came to 6 bases and at J to 9 bases, leaving 8 bases not matched to a gene. The CDR3 extends over 15 amino acids. The CDR3 DNA reads TGTGCCAGCAGAGGGACTAGCGGGAATAGAGCTGAGCAGTTCTTC. Its translation is CASRGTSGNRAEQFF.

The gene calls are TRBV7-6 and TRBJ2-2; tentative D call: TRBD2 (6 bases). The CDR3 loop spans 17 amino acids. Germline V lookup: CDR1 SGHVS, CDR2 FNYEAQ. Trimming cost V 2 bases and J 6 bases, with 19 bases left between them. CDR3 nucleotide sequence: TGTGCCAGCAGCTTAAACAGGACTAAATATAACGCCGGGGAGCTGTTTTTT. Amino acid sequence: CASSLNRTKYNAGELFF.